These 6 T cell receptor beta chains came from one sample sequenced in a study of blood T cell repertoires in COVID-19. The assay was immunoSEQ multiplex PCR, and TCRdb's table has in-frame clones only and misses some. The profile shows roughly 310,000 clones, 89% of them singletons. The material sequenced was PBMCs or T cells enriched from blood (not recorded which). The receptors shown here come from a woman between 40 and 50 years old who had recovered from COVID-19.

This rearrangement joins TRBV6-6 to TRBJ1-5, with 8 nucleotides matching TRBD1. J lost 7 bases, V lost 5 bases, and 7 bases had no gene match. CDR3 size: 14 residues. Germline CDR1 reads MNHNY; CDR2 reads SVGAGI (reference sequence). CDR3 protein: CASSNSGGGQPQHF. In DNA form, the CDR3 reads TGTGCCAGCAGTAATTCAGGGGGCGGACAGCCCCAGCATTTT.

The gene calls are TRBV3-1 (or the pseudogene TRBV3-2) and TRBJ1-5; D remains ambiguous. The V end was cut by 1 base, the J end by 3 bases, with 7 bases between. CDR3 length: 14 residues. Germline loops: CDR1 LGHDT, CDR2 YNNKEL (reference sequence). The CDR3 DNA follows: TGTGCCAGCAGCCAAGGGCCCAACAATCAGCCCCAGCATTTT. It encodes CASSQGPNNQPQHF.

J is TRBJ2-1 and V is TRBV19; 9 bases align to TRBD1. J gave up 6 bases and V 3 bases, and 6 bases lay outside the gene matches. The V gene's germline CDR1 is LNHDA and CDR2 SQIVND (reference sequence). This CDR3 contains 15 residues. Here the CDR3 reads CASSIAAGQGNEQFF. The CDR3 DNA follows: TGTGCCAGTAGTATCGCCGCGGGACAGGGCAATGAGCAGTTCTTC.

The chain combines TRBV10-3 with TRBJ2-5; 8 bases are shared with TRBD2. CDR1 is ENHRY, CDR2 SYGVKD, per germline. The CDR3 is made up of 13 amino acids. V lost 8 bases to trimming and J lost 5 bases; unmatched junction nucleotides: 7. This CDR3 reads CAISGGAGETQYF. The CDR3 nucleotides are TGTGCCATCTCCGGGGGGGCAGGCGAGACCCAGTACTTC.

V and J are TRBV18 and TRBJ2-7; 10 bases are shared with TRBD2. J gave up 1 base and V 1 base, and 13 bases lay outside the gene matches. Germline CDR1 reads KGHSH; CDR2 reads LQKENI. The length of the CDR3 is 19 residues. The CDR3 here is CASSPLPHSGLAASYEQYF. As DNA, the CDR3 is TGTGCCAGCTCACCACTTCCGCATTCCGGACTAGCGGCTTCCTACGAGCAGTACTTC.

The CDR3 here is CASSLGGRVEEKLFF. The CDR3 DNA follows: TGTGCCAGCAGCTTAGGTGGCAGGGTAGAAGAAAAACTGTTTTTT. The rearrangement uses TRBV11-3 and TRBJ1-4; a weak D match, TRBD1 (5 bases). With 1 base removed from V and 8 bases from J, the gap between germline ends came to 14 bases. This CDR3 is built from 15 residues. CDR1 is SGHNT and CDR2 is YENEEA in the germline V gene.